These 15 T cell receptor beta chains were all obtained from the same sample, sequenced in a study of blood T cells in healthy people across ages. For the second PCR, which ran for about 7 to 12 cycles, a sample-barcoded 5' primer and a J-beta primer mix were used. TCRdb re-derived calls from the 5' RACE reads in MiXCR, one entry per CDR3 protein. The table lists roughly 800,000 distinct CDR3 sequences, roughly 50% of them singletons, with roughly 20% in the top ten. Material for sequencing was blood. Every receptor here comes from a man aged 25 to 45 in good health.

CDR3 nucleotides: TGCAGAACTCCCGCCGGGAAATTGACCTACGAGCAGTACTTC. Residues: CRTPAGKLTYEQYF. The V gene is TRBV29-1, the J gene TRBJ2-7; D is perhaps TRBD2 (5 bases). Germline V gene lookup returns CDR1 SQVTM and CDR2 ANQGSEA. This CDR3 is built from 14 residues.

The chain employs TRBV20-1 and TRBJ2-3; 7 bases match TRBD2. Germline V gene data show CDR1 as DFQATT and CDR2 as SNEGSKA (reference sequence). This CDR3 spans 14 amino acids. Unmatched junction bases numbered 9, after V lost 4 bases and J lost 5 bases. The chain's CDR3 is CSAILVGGVDTQYF. In DNA form, the CDR3 reads TGCAGTGCTATACTAGTGGGAGGGGTAGATACGCAGTATTTT.

The gene calls are TRBV25-1 and TRBJ2-7; TRBD1 might be the D (6 bases). This CDR3 spans 12 amino acids. Trimming took 4 bases from V and 7 from J, leaving 11 bases between them. Germline values: CDR1 MGHDK, CDR2 SYGVNS. CDR3 sequence reads: CASSARGMEQYF. The DNA for the CDR3 is TGTGCCAGCAGTGCCAGGGGAATGGAGCAGTACTTC.

The chain recombines TRBV7-9 with TRBJ1-2; a weak D match, TRBD1 (5 bases). Trimming took off 2 bases at V and 8 bases at J, with 12 bases between the two ends. Germline V gives CDR1 SEHNR, CDR2 FQNEAQ (reference sequence). The CDR3 sequence is 13 residues long. CDR3 sequence: CASSLLGDGGYTF. The DNA for the CDR3 is TGTGCCAGCAGCTTACTAGGGGATGGAGGCTACACCTTC. The full variable domain, rest sourced from reference TRBV7-9 and TRBJ1-2, is DTGVSQNPRHKITKRGQNVTFRCDPISEHNRLYWYRQTLGQGPEFLTYFQNEAQLEKSRLLSDRFSAERPKGSFSTLEIQRTEQGDSAMYLCASSLLGDGGYTFGSGTRLTVV.

This rearrangement joins TRBV7-8 to TRBJ1-2; TRBD1 might be the D (5 bases). The V and J ends lost 6 bases and 7 bases respectively, with 24 bases between them. This CDR3 region has 16 residues. Germline CDR1 SGHVS, CDR2 FQNEAQ. The CDR3 sequence: CASRPLWGSAFSGYTF. In nucleotides, the CDR3 is TGTGCCAGCAGGCCCCTCTGGGGGTCAGCCTTTTCTGGCTACACCTTC. Complete variable domain (other parts from reference TRBV7-8 and TRBJ1-2): GAGVSQSPRYKVAKRGQDVALRCDPISGHVSLFWYQQALGQGPEFLTYFQNEAQLDKSGLPSDRFFAERPEGSVSTLKIQRTQQEDSAVYLCASRPLWGSAFSGYTFGSGTRLTVV.

This clonotype has just a few counts. The CDR3, as DNA: TGCAGTGCTTCTAAGGACGAATCGAGCTCCTACGAGCAGTACTTC. Its translation: CSASKDESSSYEQYF. The chain combines TRBV20-1 with TRBJ2-7; D gene uncertain. Germline CDR1 and CDR2: DFQATT and SNEGSKA (reference sequence). This CDR3 is 15 amino acids long. Trimming took 5 bases from V and 0 from J, leaving 17 bases between them.

The CDR3 protein is CATSDLRRVSEQFF. For the CDR3, the DNA is TGTGCCACCAGTGATTTGCGGAGGGTAAGTGAGCAGTTCTTC. The V and J genes are TRBV24-1 and TRBJ2-1, with D tentatively TRBD2 (6 bases). This CDR3 spans 14 amino acids. Germline V lookup: CDR1 KGHDR, CDR2 SFDVKD. The V end was cut by 0 bases, the J end by 9 bases, with 11 bases between.

This sequence joins TRBV11-2 and TRBJ2-5; D gene uncertain. The J call is doubtful: the DNA matches TRBJ2-7 better. Germline assignment: CDR1 SGHAT and CDR2 FQNNGV. This CDR3 has 14 amino acids. The CDR3 region has the DNA TGTGCCAGCAGCCAAATACCAGCGCGCAACGAGCAGTACTTC. Residues: CASSQIPARNEQYF.

The rearrangement links TRBV7-2 to TRBJ2-1; 9 positions agree with TRBD2. V lost 0 bases, J lost 7 bases, and 4 bases stayed unmatched. Germline V gene sequence: CDR1 SGHTA, CDR2 FQGNSA. This CDR3 contains 15 residues. The CDR3 spells CASSLARLAGNEQFF. Written as DNA, the CDR3 is TGTGCCAGCAGCTTAGCCCGGCTAGCGGGGAATGAGCAGTTCTTC.

The CDR3 DNA reads as TGCAGTGCACGCCGACAGGGCTTATCCTACGAGCAGTACTTC. It specifies CSARRQGLSYEQYF. The V call is TRBV20-1, the J call TRBJ2-7, with 7 bases matching TRBD1. The junction had 9 bases not matched to a gene; V was cut back by 6 bases and J by 1 base. Germline lookup yields CDR1 DFQATT and CDR2 SNEGSKA (reference sequence). The CDR3 has 14 residues.

This sequence joins TRBV5-1 and TRBJ2-5; 11 bases align to TRBD1. The J call is doubtful: the DNA matches TRBJ2-7 better. The germline gives CDR1 SGHRS, CDR2 YFSETQ. This CDR3 spans 15 amino acids. The CDR3 protein is CASSLTGQGVFEQYF. The CDR3 bases are TGCGCCAGCAGCTTGACGGGACAGGGGGTCTTCGAGCAGTACTTC.

The V and J genes are TRBV9 and TRBJ1-1; the D is unclear. There are 14 residues in the CDR3. V lost 4 bases and J lost 5, with 15 bases in between. Germline V lookup: CDR1 SGDLS, CDR2 YYNGEE. CDR3 sequence: CASSPRAWQTEAFF. Written as DNA, the CDR3 is TGTGCCAGCAGCCCCCGCGCTTGGCAAACTGAAGCTTTCTTT.

The V gene is TRBV4-2, the J gene TRBJ1-2; unclear D gene. Trimming removed 0 bases at V and 3 bases at J, with 8 bases between. The CDR3 is 14 amino acids. CDR1 is LGHNA, CDR2 YNFKEQ, per germline. CDR3 amino acids: CASSQDRADYGYTF. In DNA form, the CDR3 reads TGTGCCAGCAGCCAAGATCGGGCAGACTATGGCTACACCTTC.

The V gene is TRBV20-1, the J gene TRBJ1-1, with 9 bases aligning to TRBD1. V was clipped by 3 bases and J by 6 bases; unmatched bases: 20. This CDR3 spans 18 amino acids. The germline V gene encodes CDR1 DFQATT and CDR2 SNEGSKA (reference sequence). The CDR3 protein is CSARVIPGQGSLGAEAFF. CDR3 bases: TGCAGTGCTAGGGTTATTCCGGGACAGGGTTCTCTCGGGGCTGAAGCTTTCTTT.

The chain links TRBV12-3 or TRBV12-4 to TRBJ2-5; D ambiguous. The better agreement between TRBJ2-7 and the DNA end casts doubt on the J call. The CDR3 is 14 amino acids. CDR3 DNA sequence: TGTGCCAGCGCAAATTTAGTTGAACCCTACGAGCAGTACTTC. Its translation is CASANLVEPYEQYF.